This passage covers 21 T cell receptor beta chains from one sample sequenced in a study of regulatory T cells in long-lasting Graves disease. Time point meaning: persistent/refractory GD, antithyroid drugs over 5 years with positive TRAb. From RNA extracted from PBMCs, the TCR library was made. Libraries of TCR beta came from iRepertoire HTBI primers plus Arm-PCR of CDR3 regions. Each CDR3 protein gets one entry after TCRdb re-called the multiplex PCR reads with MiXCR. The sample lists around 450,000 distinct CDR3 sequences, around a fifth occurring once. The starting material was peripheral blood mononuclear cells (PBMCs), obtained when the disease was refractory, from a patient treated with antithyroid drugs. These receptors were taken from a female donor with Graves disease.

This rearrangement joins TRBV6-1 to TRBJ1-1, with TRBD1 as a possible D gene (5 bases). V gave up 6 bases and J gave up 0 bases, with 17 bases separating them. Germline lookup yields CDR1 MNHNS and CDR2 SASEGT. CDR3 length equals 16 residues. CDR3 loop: CASRPGWGTLNTEAFF. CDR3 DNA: TGTGCCAGCAGACCCGGATGGGGGACGCTGAACACTGAAGCTTTCTTT.

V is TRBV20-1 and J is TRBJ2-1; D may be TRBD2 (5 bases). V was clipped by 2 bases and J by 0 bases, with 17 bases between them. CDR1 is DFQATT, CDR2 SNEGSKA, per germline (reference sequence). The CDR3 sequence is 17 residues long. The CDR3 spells CSARRPGLGVSYNEQFF. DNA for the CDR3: TGCAGTGCTAGAAGGCCTGGGCTCGGGGTCTCCTACAATGAGCAGTTCTTC.

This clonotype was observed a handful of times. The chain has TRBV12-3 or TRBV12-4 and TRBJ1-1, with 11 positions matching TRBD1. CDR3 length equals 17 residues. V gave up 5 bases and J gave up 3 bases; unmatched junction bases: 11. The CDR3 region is CASSPRTGGVWDTEAFF. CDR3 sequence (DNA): TGTGCCAGCAGTCCCCGGACAGGGGGCGTTTGGGACACTGAAGCTTTCTTT.

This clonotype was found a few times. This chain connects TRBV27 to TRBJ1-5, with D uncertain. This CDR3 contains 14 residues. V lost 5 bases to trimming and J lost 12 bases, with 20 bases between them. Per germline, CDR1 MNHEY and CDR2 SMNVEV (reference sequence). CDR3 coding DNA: TGTGCCAGCAGTCCTACGACGAGAGAAACGGTCCAGCATTTT. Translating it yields CASSPTTRETVQHF.

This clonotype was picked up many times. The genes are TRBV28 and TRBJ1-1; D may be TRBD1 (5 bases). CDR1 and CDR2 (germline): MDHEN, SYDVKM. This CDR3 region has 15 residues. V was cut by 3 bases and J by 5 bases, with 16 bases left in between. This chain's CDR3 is CASSFGGIGNTEAFF. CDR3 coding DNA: TGTGCCAGCAGTTTTGGGGGAATCGGGAATACTGAAGCTTTCTTT.

The CDR3 nucleotides are TGCAGCGTTGAAGGGACTCAAGATAATGAAAAACTGTTTTTT. Residues: CSVEGTQDNEKLFF. The chain uses TRBV29-1 and TRBJ1-4; D call uncertain. Trimming removed 1 base from V and 4 bases from J, with 10 bases in between. CDR1 SQVTM and CDR2 ANQGSEA come from the germline V gene. This CDR3 is 14 amino acids long. Full variable domain (remainder filled in from reference TRBV29-1 and TRBJ1-4): SAVISQKPSRDICQRGTSLTIQCQVDSQVTMMFWYRQQPGQSLTLIATANQGSEATYESGFVIDKFPISRPNLTFSTLTVSNMSPEDSSIYLCSVEGTQDNEKLFFGSGTQLSVL.

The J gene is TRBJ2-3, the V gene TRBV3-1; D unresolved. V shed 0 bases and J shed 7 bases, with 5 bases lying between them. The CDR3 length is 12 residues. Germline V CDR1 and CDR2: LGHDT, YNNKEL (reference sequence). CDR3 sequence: CASSQDSYTQYF. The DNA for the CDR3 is TGTGCCAGCAGCCAAGATTCCTATACGCAGTATTTT.

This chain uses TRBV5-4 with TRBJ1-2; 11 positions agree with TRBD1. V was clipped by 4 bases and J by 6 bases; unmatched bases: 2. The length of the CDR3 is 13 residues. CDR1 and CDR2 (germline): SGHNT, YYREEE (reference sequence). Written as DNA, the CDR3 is TGTGCCAGCAGCGGACAGGGGGCGAATGGCTACACCTTC. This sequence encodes CASSGQGANGYTF.

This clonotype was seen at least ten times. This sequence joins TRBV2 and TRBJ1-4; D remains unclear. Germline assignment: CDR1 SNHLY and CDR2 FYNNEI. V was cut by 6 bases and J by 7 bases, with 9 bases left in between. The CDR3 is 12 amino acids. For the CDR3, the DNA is TGTGCCAGCAGCGGAAGGTCTGAAAAACTGTTTTTT. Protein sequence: CASSGRSEKLFF.

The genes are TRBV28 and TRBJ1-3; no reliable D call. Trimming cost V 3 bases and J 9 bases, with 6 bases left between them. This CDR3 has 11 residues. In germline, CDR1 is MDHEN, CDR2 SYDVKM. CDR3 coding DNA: TGTGCCAGCAGTTTTCCGGGCACCATATATTTT. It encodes CASSFPGTIYF.

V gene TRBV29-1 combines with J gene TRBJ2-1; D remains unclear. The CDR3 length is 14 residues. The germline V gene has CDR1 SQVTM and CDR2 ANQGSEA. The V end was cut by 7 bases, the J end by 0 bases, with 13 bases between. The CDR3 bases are TGCAGCGGACTTCTTCCGAGCTCCTACAATGAGCAGTTCTTC. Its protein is CSGLLPSSYNEQFF.

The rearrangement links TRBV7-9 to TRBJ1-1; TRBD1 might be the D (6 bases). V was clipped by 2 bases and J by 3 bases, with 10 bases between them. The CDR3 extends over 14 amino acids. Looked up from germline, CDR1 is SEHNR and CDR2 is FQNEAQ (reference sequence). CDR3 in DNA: TGTGCCAGCAGCTTAAGACAGGCGGACACTGAAGCTTTCTTT. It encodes CASSLRQADTEAFF.

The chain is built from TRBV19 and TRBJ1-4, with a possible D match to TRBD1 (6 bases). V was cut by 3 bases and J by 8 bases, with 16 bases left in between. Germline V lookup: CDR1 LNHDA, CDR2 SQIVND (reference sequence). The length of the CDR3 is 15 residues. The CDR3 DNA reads TGTGCCAGTAGTATGACCCGGACAGCGGGAGAAAAACTGTTTTTT. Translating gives CASSMTRTAGEKLFF.

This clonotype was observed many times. CDR3 bases: TGTGCCAGCAGCTTGATGACAGGGATCACCTACGAGCAGTACTTC. It yields the protein CASSLMTGITYEQYF. The chain recombines TRBV11-2 with TRBJ2-7; 7 nucleotides align to TRBD1. The V segment lost 3 bases and the J segment 2 bases; nucleotides outside the gene matches: 7. CDR1 and CDR2 from the germline V gene are SGHAT and FQNNGV. This CDR3 is built from 15 residues.

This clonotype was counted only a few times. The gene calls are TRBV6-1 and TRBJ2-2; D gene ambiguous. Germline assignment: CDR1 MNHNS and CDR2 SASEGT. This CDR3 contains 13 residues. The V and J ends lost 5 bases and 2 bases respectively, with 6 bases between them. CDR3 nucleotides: TGTGCCAGCAGTACCCACAACACCGGGGAGCTGTTTTTT. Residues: CASSTHNTGELFF.

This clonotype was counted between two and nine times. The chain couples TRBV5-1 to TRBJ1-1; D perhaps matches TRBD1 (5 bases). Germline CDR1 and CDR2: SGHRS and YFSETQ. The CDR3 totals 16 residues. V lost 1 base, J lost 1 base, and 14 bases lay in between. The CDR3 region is CASSLMGQGGNTEAFF. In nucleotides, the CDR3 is TGCGCCAGCAGCTTGATGGGCCAGGGTGGGAACACTGAAGCTTTCTTT.

CDR3: CSASSTGGVNYGYTF. The CDR3 coding sequence is TGCAGTGCTAGCAGCACTGGGGGAGTCAACTATGGCTACACCTTC. The chain recombines TRBV20-1 with TRBJ1-2; TRBD1 is a possible D gene (5 bases). V was clipped by 3 bases and J by 2 bases, with 16 bases between them. The CDR3 spans 15 residues. The V gene's germline CDR1 is DFQATT and CDR2 SNEGSKA (reference sequence).

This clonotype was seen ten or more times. CDR3 in DNA: TGTGCCAGCACGACAGGGGACACAAGGAATGAAAAACTGTTTTTT. This codes for CASTTGDTRNEKLFF. The gene calls are TRBV28 and TRBJ1-4; 8 nucleotides line up with TRBD1. The CDR3 has 15 residues. CDR1 is MDHEN and CDR2 is SYDVKM in the germline V gene. J was trimmed by 5 bases and V by 7 bases; bases with no gene match: 9.

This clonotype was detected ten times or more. CDR3: CASSLTQENTGELFF. CDR3 nucleotides: TGTGCCAGCAGTTTAACACAGGAGAACACCGGGGAGCTGTTTTTT. The chain carries TRBV28 and TRBJ2-2, with D possibly TRBD1 on 5 matching bases. The CDR3 is made up of 15 amino acids. The germline V and J ends were trimmed by 2 bases and 1 base, with 8 bases remaining between them. Germline V gene data show CDR1 as MDHEN and CDR2 as SYDVKM.

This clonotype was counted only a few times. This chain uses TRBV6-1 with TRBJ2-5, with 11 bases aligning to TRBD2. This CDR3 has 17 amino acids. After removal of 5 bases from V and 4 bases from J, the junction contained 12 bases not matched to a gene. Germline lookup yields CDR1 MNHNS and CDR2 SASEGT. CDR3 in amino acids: CASSPRPLAGGGETQYF. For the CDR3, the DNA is TGTGCCAGCAGTCCCCGACCCTTAGCGGGGGGGGGAGAGACCCAGTACTTC.

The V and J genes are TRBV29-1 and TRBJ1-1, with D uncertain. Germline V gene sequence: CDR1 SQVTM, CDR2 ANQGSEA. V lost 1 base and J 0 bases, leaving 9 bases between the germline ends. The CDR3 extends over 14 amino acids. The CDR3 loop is CSVEGKGMNTEAFF. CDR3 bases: TGCAGCGTTGAAGGTAAGGGAATGAACACTGAAGCTTTCTTT.